This T cell receptor beta chain appears in the sequencing data of a study of siplizumab effects on memory and regulatory T cells. Comment on this clone: Its antigen is currently unknown.

Study observations and caveats: Sequences below about 10^-5 frequency were poorly captured. As a result, only a minor fraction of alloreactive clones mapped to unstimulated subsets. Contribution to the alloresponse seemed major for naive T cells, which also seemed more diverse than memory cells.

Assay: immunoSEQ multiplex PCR; the TCRdb copy retains only in-frame clones and omits some. The sample carries roughly 110,000 clones, over 85% recorded once. V lost 1 base and J lost 10; bases outside the gene matches: 18. This CDR3 region has 18 residues. CDR1 is LGHNT and CDR2 is FRNRAP in the germline V gene. Sequences were obtained from non-Treg CD4+ T cells sorted from blood. The J gene is TRBJ1-3, the V gene TRBV12-5; 8 positions match TRBD1. This TCR came from a human donor in good health. The CDR3: CASGLDRGRRRDSDTIYF. In nucleotides, the CDR3 is TGTGCTAGTGGTTTGGACAGGGGGAGGCGGAGAGACAGTGATACCATATATTTT.